Below are 18 T cell receptor beta chains sequenced from a single sample in a study of identical twins. TCRdb recomputed calls from the 5' RACE reads with MiXCR, one row per CDR3 protein. The sample consists of 1.5 million to 2 million distinct CDR3 sequences, about 32% of them appearing once. Material: cord blood. The receptor source for this set is a newborn girl in good health.

This rearrangement joins TRBV5-5 to TRBJ2-6; D gene unclear. The CDR3 covers 17 residues. Trimming removed 4 bases at V and 1 base at J, with 15 bases between. Germline CDR1 SGHKS, CDR2 YYEKEE (reference sequence). The CDR3 sequence: CASSGRTLMSGANVLTF. The CDR3 bases are TGTGCCAGCAGCGGACGGACCTTAATGTCTGGGGCCAACGTCCTGACTTTC.

This chain uses TRBV2 with TRBJ1-1; TRBD1 matches 8 bases. The CDR3 length is 14 residues. V trimming: 5 bases; J trimming: 4 bases; junction bases outside the gene matches: 6. Germline loops: CDR1 SNHLY, CDR2 FYNNEI. The CDR3 sequence is CASSQGAWSTEAFF. CDR3 nucleotide sequence: TGTGCCAGCAGTCAGGGGGCATGGAGCACTGAAGCTTTCTTT.

V gene TRBV20-1 combines with J gene TRBJ2-1; tentative D call: TRBD2 (5 bases). V lost 3 bases and J 0 bases, leaving 12 bases between the germline ends. The CDR3 consists of 15 residues. Germline CDR1 DFQATT, CDR2 SNEGSKA (reference sequence). CDR3 sequence (DNA): TGCAGTGCTAGTGGCGGCGGGCCCTCCTACAATGAGCAGTTCTTC. Its translation is CSASGGGPSYNEQFF.

This clonotype was seen only a few times. The chain has TRBV3-1 and TRBJ2-5; 9 nucleotides match TRBD2. Germline V CDR1 and CDR2: LGHDT, YNNKEL (reference sequence). After removal of 7 bases from V and 0 bases from J, the junction contained 6 bases not matched to a gene. This CDR3 region has 15 residues. The CDR3 nucleotides read TGTGCCAGCACCGAAACTAGCGGGTACCAAGAGACCCAGTACTTC. Translated, it gives CASTETSGYQETQYF.

V is TRBV12-3 or TRBV12-4 and J is TRBJ1-4; D gene ambiguous. The CDR3 is 14 amino acids. V was cut by 2 bases and J by 4 bases, with 8 bases left in between. The CDR3 region has the DNA TGTGCCAGCAGTTTACCCGGACGTAATGAAAAACTGTTTTTT. Protein: CASSLPGRNEKLFF.

This clonotype turned up a few times. The J gene is TRBJ1-5, the V gene TRBV28; TRBD1 agrees at 8 bases. CDR1 is MDHEN, CDR2 SYDVKM, per germline. This CDR3 has 16 amino acids. Trimming at V came to 2 bases and at J to 4 bases, leaving 7 bases not matched to a gene. The CDR3: CASSLVRTGTNQPQHF. The CDR3 DNA sequence: TGTGCCAGCAGTTTAGTTCGGACAGGGACGAATCAGCCCCAGCATTTT.

V usage is TRBV18 and J usage is TRBJ2-4; D might be TRBD2 (6 bases). From germline, CDR1 is KGHSH and CDR2 LQKENI. Trimming stripped 3 bases from V and 4 bases from J, with 13 bases between. The CDR3 is made up of 15 amino acids. This CDR3 reads CASSPGRDGKNIQYF. CDR3 coding DNA: TGTGCCAGCTCACCGGGGCGGGACGGGAAAAACATTCAGTACTTC.

The V and J genes are TRBV5-1 and TRBJ1-4; D is possibly TRBD1 (6 bases). The CDR3 has 15 residues. The germline CDR1 and CDR2 sequences are SGHRS and YFSETQ. Trimming pared 4 bases from V and 5 bases from J, leaving 15 bases between. CDR3 protein: CASSKMTGLNEKLFF. The CDR3, as DNA: TGCGCCAGCAGCAAAATGACAGGCCTGAATGAAAAACTGTTTTTT.

The chain combines TRBV4-2 with TRBJ1-6; D is unresolved. CDR1 and CDR2 from the germline V gene are LGHNA and YNFKEQ. The V and J ends lost 2 bases and 0 bases respectively, with 11 bases between them. The CDR3 is 17 amino acids. The CDR3 loop reads CASSQRTASSYNSPLHF. CDR3 coding DNA: TGTGCCAGCAGCCAAAGAACAGCGAGCTCCTATAATTCACCCCTCCACTTT.

This clonotype showed up just a few times. The chain has TRBV10-3 and TRBJ2-7; the D is unclear. The CDR3 extends over 14 amino acids. Germline V lookup: CDR1 ENHRY, CDR2 SYGVKD. Deletions cut 4 bases from V and 2 bases from J, with 12 bases between. In DNA form, the CDR3 reads TGTGCCATCAGTGGGCGGCCGACGGCCTACGAGCAGTACTTC. This sequence encodes CAISGRPTAYEQYF.

The chain uses TRBV6-1 and TRBJ2-5; TRBD2 agrees at 10 bases. J gave up 11 bases and V 8 bases, and 17 bases lay outside the gene matches. The CDR3 extends over 15 amino acids. Germline-derived CDR1 and CDR2 are MNHNS and SASEGT. The DNA for the CDR3 is TGTGCCAGCGGGCTGACTAGCGGGTCCCTCAATGAGCAGTACTTC. This sequence encodes CASGLTSGSLNEQYF.

This clonotype was recorded once. V usage is TRBV6-1 and J usage is TRBJ2-5; D gene ambiguous. With 11 bases removed from V and 11 bases from J, the gap between germline ends came to 24 bases. The CDR3 extends over 13 amino acids. Looked up from germline, CDR1 is MNHNS and CDR2 is SASEGT. CDR3 sequence (DNA): TGTGCCGTCCTCGGGTGGGGATTCAATGAGCAGTACTTC. Its translation: CAVLGWGFNEQYF.

The chain's CDR3 is CASSQQLLAGVTYEQYF. The CDR3 DNA reads TGTGCCAGCAGTCAACAATTACTAGCGGGAGTGACCTACGAGCAGTACTTC. The rearrangement uses TRBV28 and TRBJ2-7, with 11 bases identical to TRBD2. CDR1 MDHEN and CDR2 SYDVKM come from the germline V gene. The J segment lost 2 bases and the V segment lost 5 bases, leaving 11 bases of the junction unmatched. The CDR3 is 17 amino acids.

This rearrangement joins TRBV7-2 to TRBJ2-5; no definite D call. CDR1 is SGHTA, CDR2 FQGNSA, per germline. CDR3 length: 15 residues. V lost 2 bases to trimming and J lost 1 base, with 11 bases between them. CDR3 residues: CASSLIASVQETQYF. The CDR3 nucleotides read TGTGCCAGCAGCTTAATAGCATCGGTCCAAGAGACCCAGTACTTC.

The chain couples TRBV20-1 to TRBJ2-7; D may correspond to TRBD1 or TRBD2 (5 bases each). V lost 3 bases to trimming and J lost 6 bases, with 18 bases between them. Germline CDR1 is DFQATT and CDR2 is SNEGSKA (reference sequence). The length of the CDR3 is 14 residues. The CDR3 nucleotides read TGCAGTGCTAGTGTTCCGGGACCCGGATCCGAGCAGTACTTC. Its translation: CSASVPGPGSEQYF.

This clonotype has only a few counts. The CDR3 bases are TGTGCCAGCAGCCGATGTGTTGGATCTAAATGCTACGAGCAGTACTTC. Protein product: CASSRCVGSKCYEQYF. The rearrangement uses TRBV3-1 and TRBJ2-7; D unresolved. This CDR3 is built from 16 residues. The V gene's germline CDR1 is LGHDT and CDR2 YNNKEL (reference sequence). The V end was cut by 4 bases, the J end by 3 bases, with 19 bases between.

The chain employs TRBV29-1 and TRBJ2-6; D is undetermined. Germline V gene data show CDR1 as SQVTM and CDR2 as ANQGSEA. Trimming stripped 4 bases from V and 0 bases from J, with 16 bases between. The CDR3 contains 17 residues. The chain's CDR3 is CSVAGSKESSGANVLTF. For the CDR3, the DNA is TGCAGCGTTGCGGGCAGTAAAGAGAGCTCTGGGGCCAACGTCCTGACTTTC. The full variable domain, with the rest looked up from reference TRBV29-1 and TRBJ2-6, is SAVISQKPSRDICQRGTSLTIQCQVDSQVTMMFWYRQQPGQSLTLIATANQGSEATYESGFVIDKFPISRPNLTFSTLTVSNMSPEDSSIYLCSVAGSKESSGANVLTFGAGSRLTVL.

The rearrangement uses TRBV20-1 and TRBJ2-5; 7 positions agree with TRBD2. Germline V gives CDR1 DFQATT, CDR2 SNEGSKA (reference sequence). This CDR3 is 14 amino acids long. V lost 6 bases and J lost 3; bases outside the gene matches: 10. The CDR3 sequence: CSAMSGNGKETQYF. The CDR3 coding sequence is TGCAGTGCCATGAGCGGGAACGGTAAAGAGACCCAGTACTTC.